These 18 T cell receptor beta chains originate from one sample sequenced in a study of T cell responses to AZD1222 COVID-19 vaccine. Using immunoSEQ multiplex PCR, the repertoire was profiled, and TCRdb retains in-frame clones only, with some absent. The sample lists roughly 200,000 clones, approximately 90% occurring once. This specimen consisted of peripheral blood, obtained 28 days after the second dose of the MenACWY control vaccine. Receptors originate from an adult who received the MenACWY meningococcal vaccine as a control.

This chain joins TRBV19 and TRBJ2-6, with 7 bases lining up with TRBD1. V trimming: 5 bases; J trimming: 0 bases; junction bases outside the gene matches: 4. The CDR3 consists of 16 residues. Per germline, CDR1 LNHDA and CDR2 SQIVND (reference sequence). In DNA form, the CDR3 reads TGTGCCAGTAGTGCGGACAGGCGCTCTGGGGCCAACGTCCTGACTTTC. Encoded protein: CASSADRRSGANVLTF. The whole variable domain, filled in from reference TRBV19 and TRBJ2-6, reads DGGITQSPKYLFRKEGQNVTLSCEQNLNHDAMYWYRQDPGQGLRLIYYSQIVNDFQKGDIAEGYSVSREKKESFPLTVTSAQKNPTAFYLCASSADRRSGANVLTFGAGSRLTVL.

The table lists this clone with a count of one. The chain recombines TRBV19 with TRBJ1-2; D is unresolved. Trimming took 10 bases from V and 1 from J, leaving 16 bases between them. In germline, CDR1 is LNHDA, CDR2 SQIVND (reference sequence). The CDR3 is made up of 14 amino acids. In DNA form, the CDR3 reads TGTGCCACCCAACCCGGAGGCAGTAACTATGGCTACACCTTC. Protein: CATQPGGSNYGYTF.

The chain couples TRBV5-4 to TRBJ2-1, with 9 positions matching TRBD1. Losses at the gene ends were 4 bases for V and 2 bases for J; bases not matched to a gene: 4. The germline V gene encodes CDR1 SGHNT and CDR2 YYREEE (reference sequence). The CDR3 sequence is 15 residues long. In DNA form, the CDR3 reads TGTGCCAGCAGCCCGGACAGGGGACCCTACAATGAGCAGTTCTTC. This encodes CASSPDRGPYNEQFF.

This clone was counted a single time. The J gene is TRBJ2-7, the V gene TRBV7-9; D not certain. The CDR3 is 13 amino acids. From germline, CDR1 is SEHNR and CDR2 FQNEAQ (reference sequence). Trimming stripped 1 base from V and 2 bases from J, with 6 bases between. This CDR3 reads CASSLDVTYEQYF. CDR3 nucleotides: TGTGCCAGCAGCTTAGACGTTACCTACGAGCAGTACTTC.

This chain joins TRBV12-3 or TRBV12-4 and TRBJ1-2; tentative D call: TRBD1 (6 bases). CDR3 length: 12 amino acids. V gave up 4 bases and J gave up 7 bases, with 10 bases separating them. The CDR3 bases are TGTGCCAGCAGTTACAGGGAAATTGGCTACACCTTC. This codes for CASSYREIGYTF.

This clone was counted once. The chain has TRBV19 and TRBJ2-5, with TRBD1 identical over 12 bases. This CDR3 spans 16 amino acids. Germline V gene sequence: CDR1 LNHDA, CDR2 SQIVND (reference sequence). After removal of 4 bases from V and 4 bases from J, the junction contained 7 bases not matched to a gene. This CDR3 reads CASSTWDRGRRETQYF. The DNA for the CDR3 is TGTGCCAGTAGTACGTGGGACAGGGGGCGCCGAGAGACCCAGTACTTC.

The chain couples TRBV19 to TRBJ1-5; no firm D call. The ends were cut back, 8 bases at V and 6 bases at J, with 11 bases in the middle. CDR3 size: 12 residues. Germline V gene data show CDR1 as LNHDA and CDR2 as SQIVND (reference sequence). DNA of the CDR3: TGTGCCAGTCGTTTCTTTGGTCAGCCCCAGCATTTT. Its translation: CASRFFGQPQHF.

The CDR3 here is CASSVVVYEQYF. The CDR3 nucleotides are TGTGCCAGCAGTGTCGTTGTCTACGAGCAGTACTTC. The chain uses TRBV12-3 or TRBV12-4 and TRBJ2-7, with no clear D. This CDR3 has 12 residues. The V end lost 5 bases, the J end lost 3 bases, and 8 bases lay between the germline ends.

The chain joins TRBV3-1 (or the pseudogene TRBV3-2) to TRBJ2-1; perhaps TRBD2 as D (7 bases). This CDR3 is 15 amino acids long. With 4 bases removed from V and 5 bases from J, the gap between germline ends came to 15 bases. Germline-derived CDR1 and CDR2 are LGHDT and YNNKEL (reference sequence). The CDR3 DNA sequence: TGTGCCAGCAGCCCGCGGGGGCAGGTCGACAATGAGCAGTTCTTC. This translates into CASSPRGQVDNEQFF.

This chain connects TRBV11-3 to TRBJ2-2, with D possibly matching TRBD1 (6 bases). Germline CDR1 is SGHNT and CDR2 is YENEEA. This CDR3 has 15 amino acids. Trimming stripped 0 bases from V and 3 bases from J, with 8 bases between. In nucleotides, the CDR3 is TGTGCCAGCAGCTTAGAGGGACATTACACCGGGGAGCTGTTTTTT. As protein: CASSLEGHYTGELFF.

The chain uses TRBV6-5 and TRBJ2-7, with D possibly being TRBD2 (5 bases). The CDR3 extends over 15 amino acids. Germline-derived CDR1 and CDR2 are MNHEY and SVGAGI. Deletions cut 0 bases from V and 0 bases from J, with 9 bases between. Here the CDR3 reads CASSYSRVSSYEQYF. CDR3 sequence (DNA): TGTGCCAGCAGTTACTCGAGGGTAAGCTCCTACGAGCAGTACTTC.

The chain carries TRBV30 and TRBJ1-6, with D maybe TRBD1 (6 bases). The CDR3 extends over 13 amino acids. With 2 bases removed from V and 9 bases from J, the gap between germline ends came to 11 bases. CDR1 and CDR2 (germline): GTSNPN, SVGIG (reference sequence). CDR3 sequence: CAWSSGDGSPLHF. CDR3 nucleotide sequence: TGTGCCTGGAGTTCAGGGGACGGTTCACCCCTCCACTTT.

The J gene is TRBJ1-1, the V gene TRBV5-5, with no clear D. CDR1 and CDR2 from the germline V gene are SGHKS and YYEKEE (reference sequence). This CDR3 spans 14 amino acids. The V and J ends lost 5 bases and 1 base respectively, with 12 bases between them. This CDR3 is CASSFTRANTEAFF. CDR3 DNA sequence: TGTGCCAGCAGTTTCACTAGGGCGAACACTGAAGCTTTCTTT.

CDR3 in amino acids: CASSRTGTSGSRSYEQYF. DNA of the CDR3: TGTGCCAGCAGCCGCACCGGGACTAGCGGGAGTCGCTCCTACGAGCAGTACTTC. This sequence joins TRBV7-9 and TRBJ2-7; 14 bases are a match to TRBD2. CDR3 length: 18 residues. V lost 5 bases, J lost 0 bases, and 9 bases stayed unmatched. Per germline, CDR1 SEHNR and CDR2 FQNEAQ (reference sequence).

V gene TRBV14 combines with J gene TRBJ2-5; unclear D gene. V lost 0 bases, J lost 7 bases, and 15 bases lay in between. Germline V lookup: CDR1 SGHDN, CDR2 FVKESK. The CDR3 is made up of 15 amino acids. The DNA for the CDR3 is TGTGCCAGCAGCCAAGATCCAGCAGGCCTGGGGACCCAGTACTTC. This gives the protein CASSQDPAGLGTQYF. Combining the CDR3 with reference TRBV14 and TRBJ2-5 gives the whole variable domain EAGVTQFPSHSVIEKGQTVTLRCDPISGHDNLYWYRRVMGKEIKFLLHFVKESKQDESGMPNNRFLAERTGGTYSTLKVQPAELEDSGVYFCASSQDPAGLGTQYFGPGTRLLVL.

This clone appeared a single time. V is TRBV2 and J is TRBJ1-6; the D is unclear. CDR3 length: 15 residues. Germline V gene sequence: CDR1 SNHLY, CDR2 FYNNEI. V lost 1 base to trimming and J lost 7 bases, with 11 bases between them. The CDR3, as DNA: TGTGCCAGCAGTGAAGATCGGGCCGCCAATTCACCCCTCCACTTT. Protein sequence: CASSEDRAANSPLHF.

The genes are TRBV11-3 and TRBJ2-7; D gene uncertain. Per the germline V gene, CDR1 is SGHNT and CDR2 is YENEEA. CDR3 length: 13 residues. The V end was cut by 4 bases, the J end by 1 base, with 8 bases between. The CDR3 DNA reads TGTGCCAGCAGCTCAGCGAGTTCCTACGAGCAGTACTTC. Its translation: CASSSASSYEQYF.

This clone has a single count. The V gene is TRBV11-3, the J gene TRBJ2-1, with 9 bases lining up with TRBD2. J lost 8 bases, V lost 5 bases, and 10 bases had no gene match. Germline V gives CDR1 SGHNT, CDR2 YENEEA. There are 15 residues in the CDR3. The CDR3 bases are TGTGCCAGCAGCGCCGAGCGGGAGGAGGCCTATGAGCAGTTCTTC. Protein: CASSAEREEAYEQFF.